These 18 T cell receptor beta chains originate from one sample sequenced in a study of T cells in Graves' hyperthyroidism and ophthalmopathy. RNA transcripts yielded amplified TCR beta CDR3 regions. Using the HTBI primer set, a first-round RT-PCR was run on the TCR CDR3. One entry per CDR3 protein results from TCRdb running MiXCR on the multiplex PCR reads. Seen here are over 350,000 distinct CDR3 sequences, about a fifth observed once, and the top ten hold 35% to 45%. The sequencing sample was made of blood. All receptors derive from a man aged 18 to 29 with Graves' ophthalmopathy.

The V call is TRBV6-1, the J call TRBJ1-5; 12 nucleotides agree with TRBD1. Trimming at V came to 2 bases and at J to 9 bases, leaving 8 bases not matched to a gene. The CDR3 is made up of 16 amino acids. The germline CDR1 and CDR2 sequences are MNHNS and SASEGT. CDR3 loop: CASSELRDRGQVPQHF. CDR3 DNA sequence: TGTGCCAGCAGTGAACTCCGGGACAGGGGGCAGGTGCCCCAGCATTTT.

This clonotype was counted many times. The rearrangement uses TRBV18 and TRBJ1-1; weak D call: TRBD1 (5 bases). V shed 5 bases and J shed 5 bases, with 12 bases lying between them. The CDR3 extends over 13 amino acids. Germline CDR1 and CDR2: KGHSH and LQKENI. CDR3 protein: CASSDTRGTEAFF. The CDR3 region has the DNA TGTGCCAGCTCAGATACGCGGGGGACTGAAGCTTTCTTT.

This clonotype has a count of ten or more. This chain uses TRBV6-1 with TRBJ1-1, with 7 bases fitting TRBD1. The CDR3 is made up of 13 amino acids. V shed 8 bases and J 0 bases; nucleotides not matched to a gene: 3. The germline CDR1 and CDR2 sequences are MNHNS and SASEGT. The CDR3, as DNA: TGTGCCAGCTGGGACAGCCTGAACACTGAAGCTTTCTTT. Amino acid sequence: CASWDSLNTEAFF.

This clonotype was recorded many times. The chain uses TRBV20-1 and TRBJ2-1; 8 bases agree with TRBD2. Trimming removed 6 bases from V and 5 bases from J; junction bases left unmatched: 12. Germline V gene lookup returns CDR1 DFQATT and CDR2 SNEGSKA (reference sequence). This CDR3 contains 15 residues. The CDR3 here is CSAPRGRGANNEQFF. The DNA of the CDR3 is TGCAGTGCCCCGAGAGGGCGGGGGGCTAACAATGAGCAGTTCTTC.

This clonotype was observed many times. V usage is TRBV28 and J usage is TRBJ1-2; D may be TRBD1 (6 bases). V lost 5 bases and J lost 6, with 13 bases in between. The CDR3 has 13 amino acids. Germline V gene sequence: CDR1 MDHEN, CDR2 SYDVKM. CDR3 DNA: TGTGCCAGCAGTCCACAGGGTTTAGATGGCTACACCTTC. The encoded protein is CASSPQGLDGYTF.

This clonotype was detected a few times. V gene TRBV24-1 combines with J gene TRBJ2-7; D may be TRBD1 (6 bases). Germline CDR1 is KGHDR and CDR2 is SFDVKD. This CDR3 has 12 residues. V was clipped by 8 bases and J by 0 bases, with 7 bases between them. The CDR3 here is CATIGGSYEQYF. CDR3 DNA: TGTGCCACCATAGGGGGCTCCTACGAGCAGTACTTC.

This clonotype was recorded many times. This chain joins TRBV12-3 or TRBV12-4 and TRBJ1-2; perhaps TRBD1 as D (5 bases). Trimming took off 5 bases at V and 6 bases at J, with 16 bases between the two ends. This CDR3 region has 14 residues. DNA for the CDR3: TGTGCCAGCAGTCAGGGTCTGGCTGCGGATGGCTACACCTTC. Its translation: CASSQGLAADGYTF.

A few counts support this clonotype. The V gene is TRBV10-3, the J gene TRBJ2-1, with 8 bases lining up with TRBD2. Germline lookup yields CDR1 ENHRY and CDR2 SYGVKD. V lost 9 bases to trimming and J lost 0 bases; unmatched junction nucleotides: 10. There are 16 residues in the CDR3. CDR3 in amino acids: CAIQIRGGSSYNEQFF. The CDR3 DNA follows: TGTGCCATTCAAATCCGCGGGGGGAGCTCCTACAATGAGCAGTTCTTC.

This clonotype was recorded at least ten times. The V and J genes are TRBV6-1 and TRBJ2-7; the match to TRBD1 covers 10 bases. Germline CDR1 reads MNHNS; CDR2 reads SASEGT. The CDR3 totals 15 residues. The V gene end was trimmed by 6 bases and the J gene end by 2 bases; junction bases not matched to a gene: 7. The CDR3 here is CASRPGQGLPYEQYF. The CDR3 nucleotides read TGTGCCAGCAGACCGGGACAGGGGCTCCCCTACGAGCAGTACTTC.

This clonotype has ten or more counts. The chain links TRBV3-1 to TRBJ1-3; no clear D gene. Germline values: CDR1 LGHDT, CDR2 YNNKEL (reference sequence). This CDR3 is 15 amino acids long. V lost 6 bases and J lost 0, with 12 bases in between. CDR3 DNA: TGTGCCAGCAGTATCGACTCAAGCTCTGGAAACACCATATATTTT. Protein product: CASSIDSSSGNTIYF.

This chain joins TRBV20-1 and TRBJ2-7; 9 bases fit TRBD1. Germline lookup yields CDR1 DFQATT and CDR2 SNEGSKA (reference sequence). The trim removed 3 bases at V and 5 bases at J, leaving 8 bases unmatched. The CDR3 is made up of 14 amino acids. CDR3 amino acids: CSARPGTGIHEQYF. The CDR3 coding sequence is TGCAGTGCTAGGCCCGGGACAGGGATCCACGAGCAGTACTTC.

The rearrangement links TRBV7-6 to TRBJ2-2; TRBD2 aligns across 15 bases. Looked up from germline, CDR1 is SGHVS and CDR2 is FNYEAQ. This CDR3 is 17 amino acids long. Losses at the gene ends were 5 bases for V and 7 bases for J; bases not matched to a gene: 8. This CDR3 is CASSPRTSGGADGELFF. The DNA for the CDR3 is TGTGCCAGCAGCCCCCGGACTAGCGGGGGGGCCGACGGGGAGCTGTTTTTT.

V and J are TRBV7-3 and TRBJ2-1; either TRBD1 or TRBD2 may supply D (6 bases each). The V gene lost 5 bases and the J gene lost 6 bases, with 20 bases spanning the gap. The germline gives CDR1 SGHTA, CDR2 FQGTGA. CDR3 length: 16 amino acids. CDR3 coding DNA: TGTGCCAGCAGCCCTGTGGGGGGCTCCTTAGTCAATGAGCAGTTCTTC. Translating gives CASSPVGGSLVNEQFF.

The genes are TRBV6-2 or TRBV6-3 and TRBJ2-5, with D perhaps being TRBD1 or TRBD2 (5 bases each). This CDR3 comprises 13 residues. The germline CDR1 and CDR2 sequences are MNHEY and SVGEGT. Trimming shortened V by 8 bases and J by 5 bases, and 15 bases separated the two germline ends. In DNA form, the CDR3 reads TGTGCCAGCCGCCTGGGACCTGGGGAGACCCAGTACTTC. It specifies CASRLGPGETQYF.

This clonotype came up many times. This rearrangement joins TRBV12-3 or TRBV12-4 to TRBJ2-3; D remains unclear. This CDR3 comprises 14 residues. Trimming stripped 4 bases from V and 2 bases from J, with 10 bases between. The CDR3 bases are TGTGCCAGCAGTTCCCGCAGAAACACAGATACGCAGTATTTT. It yields the protein CASSSRRNTDTQYF.

The genes are TRBV10-3 and TRBJ2-7; 9 bases are a match to TRBD2. This CDR3 has 17 residues. Germline V lookup: CDR1 ENHRY, CDR2 SYGVKD. V shed 4 bases and J 0 bases; nucleotides not matched to a gene: 10. The CDR3 region is CAISVGSGRGLSYEQYF. CDR3 nucleotides: TGTGCCATCAGTGTGGGTAGCGGGAGAGGGCTCTCCTACGAGCAGTACTTC.

On this clonotype: The junction and the germline gene differ at one end; a read error may be behind it. V and J are TRBV7-3 and TRBJ2-4; TRBD1 is a possible D gene (6 bases). Germline V gene lookup returns CDR1 SGHTA and CDR2 FQGTGA. This CDR3 is 18 amino acids long. The CDR3 nucleotides are TGCGCCAGCAGCCAAGGGAAACAGGGCCCCAGGGCCAAAAACATTCAGTACTTC. The encoded protein is CASSQGKQGPRAKNIQYF.

This clonotype has at least ten counts. The J gene is TRBJ1-4, the V gene TRBV2; D unclear. Germline CDR1 SNHLY, CDR2 FYNNEI. Trimming removed 2 bases from V and 8 bases from J, with 12 bases in between. The CDR3 covers 14 residues. This chain's CDR3 is CASSEQKPGEKLFF. CDR3 nucleotides: TGTGCCAGCAGTGAACAGAAGCCCGGGGAAAAACTGTTTTTT.